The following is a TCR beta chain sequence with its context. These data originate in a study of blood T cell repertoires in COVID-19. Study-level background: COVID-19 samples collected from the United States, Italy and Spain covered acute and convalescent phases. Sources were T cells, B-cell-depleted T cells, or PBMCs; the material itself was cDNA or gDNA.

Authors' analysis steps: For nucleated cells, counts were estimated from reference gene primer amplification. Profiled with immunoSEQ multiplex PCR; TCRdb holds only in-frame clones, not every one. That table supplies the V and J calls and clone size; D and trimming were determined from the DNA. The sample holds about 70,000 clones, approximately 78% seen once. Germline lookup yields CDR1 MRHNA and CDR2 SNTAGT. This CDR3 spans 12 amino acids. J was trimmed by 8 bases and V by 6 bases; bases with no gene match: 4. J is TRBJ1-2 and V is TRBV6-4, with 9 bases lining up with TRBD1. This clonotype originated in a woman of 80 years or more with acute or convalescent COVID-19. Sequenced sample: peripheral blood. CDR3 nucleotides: TGTGCCAGCAGCTCGGGGACAGGGGGCTACACCTTC. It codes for CASSSGTGGYTF.